A selection of T cell receptor beta chains follows, all from one sample in a study of glioma-infiltrating T cells. One entry per CDR3 protein, called by TCRdb with MiXCR from the multiplex PCR reads. Among about 190,000 distinct CDR3 sequences, approximately 30% were seen once, and the ten largest hold over 20%. The specimen sequenced was glioma tissue, nonneoplastic brain tissue, or PBMCs (not recorded which). The source of these receptors is a human donor with low-grade glioma or glioblastoma, undergoing nonglioma brain surgery, or in good health (not recorded which). Both conserved end residues are part of each CDR3. The D gene is left open where the match is weak. Where a row states a size, it is once, few, many or the class of an expanded clone; other rows omit it.

cdr3_length: 13
d_call: .
clone_size: many
v_call: TRBV7-2
j_call: TRBJ2-3
cdr3_aa: CASNPYVADTQYF

cdr3_length: 14
d_call: .
clone_size: many
v_call: TRBV28
j_call: TRBJ1-5
cdr3_aa: CASSSRASNQPQHF

cdr3_length: 15
d_call: TRBD2
clone_size: many
v_call: TRBV5-1
j_call: TRBJ2-3
cdr3_aa: CASSFGRARTDTQYF

cdr3_length: 13
d_call: .
clone_size: many
v_call: TRBV5-1
j_call: TRBJ2-1
cdr3_aa: CASSLAGSNEQFF

cdr3_length: 15
d_call: TRBD1
clone_size: .
v_call: TRBV11-2
j_call: TRBJ2-7
cdr3_aa: CASSLDRGVMDEQYF

cdr3_length: 14
d_call: TRBD2
clone_size: .
v_call: TRBV19
j_call: TRBJ2-7
cdr3_aa: CASTGTRGSYEQYF

cdr3_length: 15
d_call: .
clone_size: many
v_call: TRBV7-9
j_call: TRBJ2-3
cdr3_aa: CASSGAGTSTDTQYF

cdr3_length: 14
d_call: TRBD1
clone_size: many
v_call: TRBV4-3
j_call: TRBJ1-3
cdr3_aa: CASSRTGGGNTIYF

cdr3_length: 14
d_call: TRBD1
clone_size: many
v_call: TRBV28
j_call: TRBJ2-5
cdr3_aa: CASRSGTGEETQYF

cdr3_length: 15
d_call: .
clone_size: many
v_call: TRBV12-3/TRBV12-4
j_call: TRBJ1-5
cdr3_aa: CASTPGGLNNQPQHF

cdr3_length: 15
d_call: .
clone_size: many
v_call: TRBV7-9
j_call: TRBJ2-5
cdr3_aa: CASSLALGRYETQYF

cdr3_length: 16
d_call: .
clone_size: .
v_call: TRBV6-1
j_call: TRBJ2-5
cdr3_aa: CASVPMGNSGQETQYF

cdr3_length: 15
d_call: TRBD1
clone_size: few
v_call: TRBV3-1
j_call: TRBJ2-5
cdr3_aa: CASSERQGPPRTQYF